The present TCR beta chain was sequenced within a study of blood T cell repertoires in COVID-19. Study in general: From the United States, Italy and Spain came samples of acute and convalescent COVID-19. Sample material is recorded as cDNA or gDNA derived from T cells, B-cell-depleted T cells, or PBMCs.

The length of the CDR3 is 14 residues. J was trimmed by 9 bases and V by 5 bases; bases with no gene match: 8. The germline CDR1 and CDR2 sequences are MNHEY and SMNVEV (reference sequence). Study processing details: Reference gene primer amplification gave estimated nucleated cell counts. TCRdb keeps only in-frame clones here, not all; method: immunoSEQ multiplex PCR. V and J calls and clone size come straight from that table; D and trimming were deduced from the DNA. The sample includes about 150,000 clones, around three quarters of them seen just once. The sequence was obtained from a man aged 60-69 years with acute or convalescent COVID-19. Sequenced sample: peripheral blood. This chain joins TRBV27 and TRBJ2-1; 9 bases match TRBD1. The CDR3, as DNA: TGTGCCAGCAGTCGGACAGGGGATCAGGGTGAGCAGTTCTTC. Amino acids: CASSRTGDQGEQFF.